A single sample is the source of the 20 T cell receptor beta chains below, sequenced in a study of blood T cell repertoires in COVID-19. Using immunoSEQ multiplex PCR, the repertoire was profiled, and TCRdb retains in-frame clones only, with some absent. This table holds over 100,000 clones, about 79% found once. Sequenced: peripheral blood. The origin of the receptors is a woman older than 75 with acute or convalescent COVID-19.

The CDR3 DNA reads TGTGCCAGCAGTTTCAGCTGGAGCTCCTACGAGCAGTACTTC. Its protein product is CASSFSWSSYEQYF. This chain links TRBV28 with TRBJ2-7, with D uncertain. This CDR3 is built from 14 residues. V was trimmed by 3 bases and J by 0 bases, leaving 9 bases between them. Germline lookup yields CDR1 MDHEN and CDR2 SYDVKM.

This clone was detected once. The CDR3 region has the DNA TGTGCCAGCAATACGAGGGTGGAGGGTAGCAATGAGCAGTTCTTC. It yields the protein CASNTRVEGSNEQFF. The rearrangement links TRBV28 to TRBJ2-1; D is possibly TRBD2 (6 bases). This CDR3 region has 15 residues. CDR1 is MDHEN and CDR2 is SYDVKM in the germline V gene. V gave up 7 bases and J gave up 6 bases, with 19 bases separating them. Supplemented by reference TRBV28 and TRBJ2-1, the full variable domain reads DVKVTQSSRYLVKRTGEKVFLECVQDMDHENMFWYRQDPGLGLRLIYFSYDVKMKEKGDIPEGYSVSREKKERFSLILESASTNQTSMYLCASNTRVEGSNEQFFGPGTRLTVL.

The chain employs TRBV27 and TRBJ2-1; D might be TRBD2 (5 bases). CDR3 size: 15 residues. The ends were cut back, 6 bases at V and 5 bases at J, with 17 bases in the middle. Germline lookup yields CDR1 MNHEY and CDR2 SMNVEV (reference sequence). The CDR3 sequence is CASSIDRSGNNEQFF. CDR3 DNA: TGTGCCAGCAGCATAGACCGGAGCGGTAACAATGAGCAGTTCTTC.

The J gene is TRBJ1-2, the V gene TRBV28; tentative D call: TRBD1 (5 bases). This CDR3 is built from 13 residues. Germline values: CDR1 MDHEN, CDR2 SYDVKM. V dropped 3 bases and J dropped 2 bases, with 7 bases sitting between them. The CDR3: CASSLDTNYGYTF. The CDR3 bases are TGTGCCAGCAGTTTGGACACCAACTATGGCTACACCTTC.

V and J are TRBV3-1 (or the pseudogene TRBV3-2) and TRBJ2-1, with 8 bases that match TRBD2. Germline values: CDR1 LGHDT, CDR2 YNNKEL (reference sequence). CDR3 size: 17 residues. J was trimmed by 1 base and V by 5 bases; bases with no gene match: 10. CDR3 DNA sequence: TGTGCCAGCAGCAACCAAACTAGCGGCCAATCCTACAATGAGCAGTTCTTC. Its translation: CASSNQTSGQSYNEQFF.

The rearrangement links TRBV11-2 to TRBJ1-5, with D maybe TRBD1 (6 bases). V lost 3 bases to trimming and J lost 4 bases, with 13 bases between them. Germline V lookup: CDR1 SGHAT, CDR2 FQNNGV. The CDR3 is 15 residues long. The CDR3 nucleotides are TGTGCCAGCAGCTTCCAGGGAGGGGGGAATCAGCCCCAGCATTTT. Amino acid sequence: CASSFQGGGNQPQHF.

CDR3 amino acids: CSVDSPGTGGRGTQYF. CDR3 in DNA: TGCAGCGTTGACTCTCCCGGTACAGGGGGCCGGGGGACGCAGTATTTT. The rearrangement uses TRBV29-1 and TRBJ2-3; 9 bases align to TRBD1. V was pared by 3 bases and J by 9 bases, with 16 bases of the junction left unmatched. The CDR3 has 16 amino acids. CDR1 and CDR2 from the germline V gene are SQVTM and ANQGSEA.

DNA for the CDR3: TGTGCCAGCAGCCAACGGACTAGCGGTCCTTACGAGCAGTACTTC. The encoded protein is CASSQRTSGPYEQYF. The chain uses TRBV4-2 and TRBJ2-7; TRBD2 agrees at 10 bases. Germline trimming cut 2 bases from V and 4 bases from J; bases unmatched to any gene: 5. Germline CDR1 is LGHNA and CDR2 is YNFKEQ. This CDR3 has 15 amino acids.

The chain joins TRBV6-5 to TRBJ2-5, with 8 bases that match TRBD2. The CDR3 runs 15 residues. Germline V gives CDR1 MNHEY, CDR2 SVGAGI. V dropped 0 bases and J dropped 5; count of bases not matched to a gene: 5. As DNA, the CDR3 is TGTGCCAGCAGTTACTCGGGACTAGGGTACGAGACCCAGTACTTC. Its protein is CASSYSGLGYETQYF.

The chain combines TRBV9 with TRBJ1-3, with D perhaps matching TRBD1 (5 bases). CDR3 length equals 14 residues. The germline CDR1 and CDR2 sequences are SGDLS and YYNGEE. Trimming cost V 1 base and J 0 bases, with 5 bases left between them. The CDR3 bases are TGTGCCAGCAGCGTAACAGGCTCTGGAAACACCATATATTTT. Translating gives CASSVTGSGNTIYF.

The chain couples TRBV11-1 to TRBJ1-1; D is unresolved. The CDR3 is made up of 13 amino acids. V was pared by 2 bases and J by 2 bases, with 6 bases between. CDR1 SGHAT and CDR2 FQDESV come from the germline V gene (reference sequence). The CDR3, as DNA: TGTGCCAGCAGCTTAAACGGTAACACTGAAGCTTTCTTT. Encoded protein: CASSLNGNTEAFF.

CDR3 in DNA: TGTGCCAGCAGCTTAGCCCCCCAAGATACGCAGTATTTT. Translation: CASSLAPQDTQYF. The chain carries TRBV11-3 and TRBJ2-3; D call uncertain. CDR3 length equals 13 residues. Trimming removed 1 base at V and 5 bases at J, with 7 bases between. Germline V gene lookup returns CDR1 SGHNT and CDR2 YENEEA.

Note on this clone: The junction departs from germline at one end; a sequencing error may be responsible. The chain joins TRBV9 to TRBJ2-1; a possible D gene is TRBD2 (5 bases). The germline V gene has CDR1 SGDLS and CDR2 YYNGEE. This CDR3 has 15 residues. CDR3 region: CASSAEGYSSNEQFF. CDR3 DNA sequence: TGTGCCAGCAGCGCCGAGGGATATTCCTCCAATGAGCAGTTCTTC.

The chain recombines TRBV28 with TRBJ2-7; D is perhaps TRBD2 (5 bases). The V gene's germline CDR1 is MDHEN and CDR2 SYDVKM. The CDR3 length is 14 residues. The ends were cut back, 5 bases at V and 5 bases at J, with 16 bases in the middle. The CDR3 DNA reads TGTGCCAGCAGTCGGGGTTCGGAGATACACGAGCAGTACTTC. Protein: CASSRGSEIHEQYF.

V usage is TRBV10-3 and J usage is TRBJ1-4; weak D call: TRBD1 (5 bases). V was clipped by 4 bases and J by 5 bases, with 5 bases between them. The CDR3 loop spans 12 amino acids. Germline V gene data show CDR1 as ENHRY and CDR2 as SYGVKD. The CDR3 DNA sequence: TGTGCCATCAGTGGGACAAATGAAAAACTGTTTTTT. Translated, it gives CAISGTNEKLFF.

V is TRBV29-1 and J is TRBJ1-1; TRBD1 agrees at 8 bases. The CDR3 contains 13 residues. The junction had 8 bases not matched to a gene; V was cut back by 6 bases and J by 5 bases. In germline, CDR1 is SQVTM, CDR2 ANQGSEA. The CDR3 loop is CSVCDRGGTEAFF. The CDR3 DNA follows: TGCAGCGTCTGTGACAGGGGAGGTACTGAAGCTTTCTTT.

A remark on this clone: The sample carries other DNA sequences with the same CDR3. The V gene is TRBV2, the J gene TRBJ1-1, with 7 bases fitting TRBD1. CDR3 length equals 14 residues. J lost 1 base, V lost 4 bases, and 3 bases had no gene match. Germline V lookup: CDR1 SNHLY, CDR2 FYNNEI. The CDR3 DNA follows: TGTGCCAGCAGTGTAACAGGGGAGAACACTGAAGCTTTCTTT. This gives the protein CASSVTGENTEAFF.

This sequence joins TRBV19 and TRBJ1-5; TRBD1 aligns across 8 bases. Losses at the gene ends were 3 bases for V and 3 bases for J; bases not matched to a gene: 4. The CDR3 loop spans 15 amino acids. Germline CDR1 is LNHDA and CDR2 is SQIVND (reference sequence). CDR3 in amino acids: CASSIGQGANQPQHF. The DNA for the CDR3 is TGTGCCAGTAGTATCGGTCAGGGGGCCAATCAGCCCCAGCATTTT.

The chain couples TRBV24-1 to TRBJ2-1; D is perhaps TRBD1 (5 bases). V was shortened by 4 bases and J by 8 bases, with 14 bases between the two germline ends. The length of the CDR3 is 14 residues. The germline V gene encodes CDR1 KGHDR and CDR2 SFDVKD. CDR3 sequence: CATSDSPGNDEQFF. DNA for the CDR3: TGTGCCACCAGTGACTCGCCAGGGAACGATGAGCAGTTCTTC.

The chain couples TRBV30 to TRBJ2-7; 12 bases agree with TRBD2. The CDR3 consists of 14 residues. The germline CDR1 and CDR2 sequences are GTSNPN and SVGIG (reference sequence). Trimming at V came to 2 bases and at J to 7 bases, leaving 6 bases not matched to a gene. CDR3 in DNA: TGTGCCTGGAGTACTAGCGGGGGGACGGGAGAGCAGTACTTC. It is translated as CAWSTSGGTGEQYF.